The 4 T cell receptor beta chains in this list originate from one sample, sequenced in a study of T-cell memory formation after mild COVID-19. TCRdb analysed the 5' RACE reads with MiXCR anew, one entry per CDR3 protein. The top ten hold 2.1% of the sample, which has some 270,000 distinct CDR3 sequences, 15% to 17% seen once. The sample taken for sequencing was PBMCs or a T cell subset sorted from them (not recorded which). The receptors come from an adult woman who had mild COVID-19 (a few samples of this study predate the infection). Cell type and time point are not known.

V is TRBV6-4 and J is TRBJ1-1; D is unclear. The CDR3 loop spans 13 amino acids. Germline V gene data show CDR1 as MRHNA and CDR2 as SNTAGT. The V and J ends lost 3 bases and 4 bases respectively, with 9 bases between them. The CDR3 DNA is TGTGCCAGCAGTGAACTTCGTGGCACTGAAGCTTTCTTT. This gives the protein CASSELRGTEAFF.

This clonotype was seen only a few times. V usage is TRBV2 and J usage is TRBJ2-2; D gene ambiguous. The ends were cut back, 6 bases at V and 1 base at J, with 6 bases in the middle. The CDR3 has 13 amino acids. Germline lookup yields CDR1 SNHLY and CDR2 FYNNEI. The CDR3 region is CASRAENTGELFF. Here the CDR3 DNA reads TGTGCCAGCAGGGCAGAGAACACCGGGGAGCTGTTTTTT.

The CDR3 region has the DNA TGTGCCAGCAGTTTCGCCCAGGGGGCCGGTGGCTACACCTTC. This encodes CASSFAQGAGGYTF. The chain couples TRBV6-5 to TRBJ1-2; 8 bases are shared with TRBD1. V lost 4 bases to trimming and J lost 7 bases; unmatched junction nucleotides: 8. CDR3 length: 14 amino acids. Germline values: CDR1 MNHEY, CDR2 SVGAGI.

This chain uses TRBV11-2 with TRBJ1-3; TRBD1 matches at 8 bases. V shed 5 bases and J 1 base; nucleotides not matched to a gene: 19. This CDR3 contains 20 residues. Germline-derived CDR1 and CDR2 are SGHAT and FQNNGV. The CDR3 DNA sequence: TGTGCCAGCAGCCCCAGGACAGGGTCTATCTCAGCAGGGTCTGGAAACACCATATATTTT. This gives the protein CASSPRTGSISAGSGNTIYF.